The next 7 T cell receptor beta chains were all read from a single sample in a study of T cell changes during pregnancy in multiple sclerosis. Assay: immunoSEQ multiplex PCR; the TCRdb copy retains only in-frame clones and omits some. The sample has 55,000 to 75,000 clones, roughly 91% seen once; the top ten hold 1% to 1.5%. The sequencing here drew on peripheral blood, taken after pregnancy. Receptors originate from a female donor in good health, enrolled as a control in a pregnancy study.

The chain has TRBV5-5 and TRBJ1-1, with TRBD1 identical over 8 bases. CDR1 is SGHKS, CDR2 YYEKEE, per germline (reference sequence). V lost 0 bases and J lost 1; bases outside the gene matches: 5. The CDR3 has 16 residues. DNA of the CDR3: TGTGCCAGCAGCTTGGTTGTTGGGACAGGGAACACTGAAGCTTTCTTT. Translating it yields CASSLVVGTGNTEAFF.

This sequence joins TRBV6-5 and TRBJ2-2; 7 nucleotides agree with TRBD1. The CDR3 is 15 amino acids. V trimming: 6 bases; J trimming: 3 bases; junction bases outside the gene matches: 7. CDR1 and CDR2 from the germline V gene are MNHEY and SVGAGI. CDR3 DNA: TGTGCCAGCAGGTATAGGACAGGCGACACCGGGGAGCTGTTTTTT. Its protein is CASRYRTGDTGELFF.

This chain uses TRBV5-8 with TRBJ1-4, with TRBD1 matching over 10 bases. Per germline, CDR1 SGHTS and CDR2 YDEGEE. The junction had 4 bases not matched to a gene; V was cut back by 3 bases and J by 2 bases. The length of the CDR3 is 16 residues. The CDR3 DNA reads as TGTGCCAGCAGCTGGGACAGGGGTGGGACTAATGAAAAACTGTTTTTT. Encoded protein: CASSWDRGGTNEKLFF.

CDR3 coding DNA: TGTGCCAGCAGCTCCTCGGGTGAGATGAACACTGAAGCTTTCTTT. Its protein product is CASSSSGEMNTEAFF. The V gene is TRBV7-8, the J gene TRBJ1-1; D unclear. The germline gives CDR1 SGHVS, CDR2 FQNEAQ. V lost 4 bases and J lost 0, with 12 bases in between. This CDR3 region has 15 residues.

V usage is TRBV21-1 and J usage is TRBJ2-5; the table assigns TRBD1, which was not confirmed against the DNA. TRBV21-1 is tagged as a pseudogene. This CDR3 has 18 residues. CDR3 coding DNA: TGTGCCAGCAGCGAAGGGTACTTAACAGGGGGCTGGAAAGAGACCCAGTACTTC. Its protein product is CASSEGYLTGGWKETQYF.

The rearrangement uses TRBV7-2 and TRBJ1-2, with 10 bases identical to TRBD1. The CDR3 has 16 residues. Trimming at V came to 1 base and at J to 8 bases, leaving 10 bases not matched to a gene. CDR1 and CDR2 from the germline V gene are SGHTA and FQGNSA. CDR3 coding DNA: TGTGCCAGCAGCTTAGGGGGGGGACAGGGGAGGTTAGGCTACACCTTC. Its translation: CASSLGGGQGRLGYTF. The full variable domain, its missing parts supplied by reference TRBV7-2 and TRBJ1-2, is GAGVSQSPSNKVTEKGKDVELRCDPISGHTALYWYRQSLGQGLEFLIYFQGNSAPDKSGLPSDRFSAERTGGSVSTLTIQRTQQEDSAVYLCASSLGGGQGRLGYTFGSGTRLTVV.

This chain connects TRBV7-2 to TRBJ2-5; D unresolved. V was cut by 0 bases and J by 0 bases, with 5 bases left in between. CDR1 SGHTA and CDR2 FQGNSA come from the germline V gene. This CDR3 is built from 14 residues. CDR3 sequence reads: CASSLAANQETQYF. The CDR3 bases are TGTGCCAGCAGCTTAGCAGCAAACCAAGAGACCCAGTACTTC.